This TCR beta chain was obtained from a study of blood T cell repertoires in COVID-19. Looking at the study overall: The United States, Italy and Spain provided the acute and convalescent COVID-19 samples. Nucleic acid was either cDNA or gDNA, and it came from T cells, B-cell-depleted T cells, or PBMCs.

The CDR3 has 15 amino acids. Germline V lookup: CDR1 MDHEN, CDR2 SYDVKM. V lost 8 bases and J 5 bases, leaving 21 bases between the germline ends. In the study's own analysis: Scientists estimated how many nucleated cells there were by amplifying reference gene primers. The repertoire was sequenced with immunoSEQ multiplex PCR; TCRdb's copy has only in-frame clones and lacks some. The V and J calls and clone size are taken from that table; D and trimming were inferred from the DNA. The top ten clones hold around 3.5% of a sample with about 170,000 clones, 86% of them seen once. The gene calls are TRBV28 and TRBJ1-2; D not certain. This clonotype was obtained from a man between 65 and 85 years old with acute or convalescent COVID-19. Input material: peripheral blood. CDR3 DNA: TGTGCCAGCGGAGGAAACGTGGGCTTCACTTATGGCTACACCTTC. This codes for CASGGNVGFTYGYTF.